A single sample is the source of the 3 T cell receptor beta chains below, sequenced in a study of T cell clonotyping in hematopoietic cell transplantation. The assay was immunoSEQ multiplex PCR, and TCRdb's table has in-frame clones only and misses some. The repertoire holds about 4,200 clones, with 70% to 85% as singletons. The material was peripheral blood mononuclear cells, obtained 100 days after allogeneic stem cell transplant. All receptors come from a male patient in his 50s who had an allogeneic stem cell transplant from an unrelated donor, so the T cells may come from the graft donor. Some clones in this sample may be carry-over from other donors' samples.

V gene TRBV28 combines with J gene TRBJ1-2; D ambiguous. Germline-derived CDR1 and CDR2 are MDHEN and SYDVKM. The CDR3 has 12 residues. Trimming took off 3 bases at V and 7 bases at J, with 9 bases between the two ends. CDR3 loop: CASSFSMGGYTF. As DNA, the CDR3 is TGTGCCAGCAGTTTTAGTATGGGTGGCTACACCTTC.

The J gene is TRBJ2-4, the V gene TRBV5-6, with 10 bases identical to TRBD1. The CDR3 sequence is 16 residues long. V was pared by 0 bases and J by 1 base, with 1 base of the junction left unmatched. CDR1 and CDR2 from the germline V gene are SGHDT and YYEEEE. The CDR3 region has the DNA TGTGCCAGCAGCTTGGTGGGACAGGGGGCCAAAAACATTCAGTACTTC. Translated, it gives CASSLVGQGAKNIQYF. The full variable domain, its missing parts supplied by reference TRBV5-6 and TRBJ2-4, is DAGVTQSPTHLIKTRGQQVTLRCSPKSGHDTVSWYQQALGQGPQFIFQYYEEEERQRGNFPDRFSGHQFPNYSSELNVNALLLGDSALYLCASSLVGQGAKNIQYFGAGTRLSVL.

This chain joins TRBV7-9 and TRBJ2-7; D ambiguous. This CDR3 is 11 amino acids long. V was trimmed by 3 bases and J by 6 bases, leaving 6 bases between them. Germline V gives CDR1 SEHNR, CDR2 FQNEAQ (reference sequence). CDR3 residues: CASSLVGEQYF. The CDR3 DNA is TGTGCCAGCAGCTTGGTCGGCGAGCAGTACTTC.